The 8 T cell receptor beta chains presented below share a single source sample, sequenced in a study of blood T cell repertoires in COVID-19. Clones were read by immunoSEQ multiplex PCR, and TCRdb kept only the in-frame ones, dropping some. Among some 130,000 clones listed, around 80% were seen once. The source material was peripheral blood. The receptors were sampled from a man aged 55 to 70 who had recovered from COVID-19.

CDR3 nucleotides: TGTGCCAGCTCCCAGGACAGGGCTTCGGATGAGCAGTTCTTC. Protein sequence: CASSQDRASDEQFF. The chain couples TRBV3-1 (or the pseudogene TRBV3-2) to TRBJ2-1; 8 bases line up with TRBD1. The CDR3 is made up of 14 amino acids. Germline loops: CDR1 LGHDT, CDR2 YNNKEL (reference sequence). V lost 8 bases, J lost 8 bases, and 11 bases stayed unmatched.

A few counts support this clone. This chain uses TRBV6-5 with TRBJ2-5; TRBD2 agrees at 7 bases. This CDR3 has 13 amino acids. The V gene end was trimmed by 6 bases and the J gene end by 0 bases; junction bases not matched to a gene: 1. Germline CDR1 reads MNHEY; CDR2 reads SVGAGI. CDR3 region: CASRRGYQETQYF. As DNA, the CDR3 is TGTGCCAGCAGGCGGGGGTACCAAGAGACCCAGTACTTC.

The chain recombines TRBV28 with TRBJ1-3; D is unresolved. Trimming shortened V by 6 bases and J by 0 bases, and 9 bases separated the two germline ends. Germline V gene data show CDR1 as MDHEN and CDR2 as SYDVKM. CDR3 length: 14 residues. The CDR3 reads CASRIHSSGNTIYF. The CDR3, as DNA: TGTGCCAGCAGGATTCATAGCTCTGGAAACACCATATATTTT.

This clone was found a few times. The chain carries TRBV6-5 and TRBJ1-1; D is unresolved. Germline CDR1 reads MNHEY; CDR2 reads SVGAGI. CDR3 length: 15 residues. V was shortened by 5 bases and J by 0 bases, with 13 bases between the two germline ends. The CDR3 sequence: CASSPPGRMNTEAFF. In DNA, the CDR3 is TGTGCCAGCAGTCCTCCTGGCAGAATGAACACTGAAGCTTTCTTT.

The J gene is TRBJ2-1, the V gene TRBV28; D not certain. The germline gives CDR1 MDHEN, CDR2 SYDVKM. CDR3 length: 11 residues. The V gene lost 5 bases and the J gene lost 10 bases, with 9 bases spanning the gap. As DNA, the CDR3 is TGTGCCAGCAGTCCCAGGCAGGAGCAGTTCTTC. It encodes CASSPRQEQFF.

The chain links TRBV9 to TRBJ2-2; D possibly corresponds to TRBD2 (6 bases). This CDR3 has 15 amino acids. Trimming took off 0 bases at V and 4 bases at J, with 10 bases between the two ends. Germline V CDR1 and CDR2: SGDLS, YYNGEE. The CDR3 here is CASSVGGTLTGELFF. CDR3 sequence (DNA): TGTGCCAGCAGCGTAGGTGGGACTCTCACCGGGGAGCTGTTTTTT.

The chain uses TRBV7-9 and TRBJ2-3; tentative D call: TRBD1 (6 bases). There are 14 residues in the CDR3. Germline V gives CDR1 SEHNR, CDR2 FQNEAQ (reference sequence). The V and J ends lost 3 bases and 6 bases respectively, with 13 bases between them. CDR3 in amino acids: CASSFPDRLDTQYF. CDR3 nucleotides: TGTGCCAGCAGCTTCCCCGACAGGCTTGATACGCAGTATTTT.

This clone was counted between two and nine times. V is TRBV30 and J is TRBJ1-2; 7 nucleotides match TRBD1. Germline V CDR1 and CDR2: GTSNPN, SVGIG (reference sequence). V gave up 2 bases and J gave up 12 bases; unmatched junction bases: 6. The CDR3 covers 11 residues. The CDR3 bases are TGTGCCTGGAGTCACAGGGGAGTGAACACCTTC. The encoded protein is CAWSHRGVNTF.